This TCR beta chain was sequenced in a study of shared clonotypes between healthy human individuals. The authors split each subset's genomic DNA evenly across several immunoSEQ plates. Method: immunoSEQ multiplex PCR; TCRdb's copy keeps in-frame clones and lacks some. Among about 580,000 clones, 98% were seen once, and the ten largest hold 0.25% to 0.35%. Trimming pared 5 bases from V and 0 bases from J, leaving 10 bases between. The CDR3 has 15 residues. The germline gives CDR1 MNHEY, CDR2 SMNVEV (reference sequence). Cells designated naive CD8 were CD45RO-negative and were positively selected for CCR7, with terminally differentiated effector memory CD45RA+ cells excluded.

The origin of this receptor is a man aged 25-45 years in good health. V is TRBV27 and J is TRBJ1-4; no clear D gene. The sequencing sample was made of naive CD8+ T cells sorted from blood. DNA of the CDR3: TGTGCCAGCAGTCCTACGCGGACAACTAATGAAAAACTGTTTTTT. Amino acids: CASSPTRTTNEKLFF.